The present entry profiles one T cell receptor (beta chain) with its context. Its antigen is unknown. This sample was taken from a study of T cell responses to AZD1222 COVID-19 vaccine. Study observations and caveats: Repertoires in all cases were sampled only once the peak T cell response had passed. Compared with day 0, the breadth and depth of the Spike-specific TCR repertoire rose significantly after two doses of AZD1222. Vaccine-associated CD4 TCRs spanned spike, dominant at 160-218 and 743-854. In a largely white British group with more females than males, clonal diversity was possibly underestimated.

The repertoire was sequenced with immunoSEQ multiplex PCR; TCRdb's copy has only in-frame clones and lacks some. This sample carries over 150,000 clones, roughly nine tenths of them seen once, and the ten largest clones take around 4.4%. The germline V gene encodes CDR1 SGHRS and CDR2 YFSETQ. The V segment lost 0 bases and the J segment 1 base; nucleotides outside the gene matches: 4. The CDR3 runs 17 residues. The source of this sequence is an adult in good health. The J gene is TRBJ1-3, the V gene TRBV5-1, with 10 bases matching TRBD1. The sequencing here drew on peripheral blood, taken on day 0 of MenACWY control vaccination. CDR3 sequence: CASSLGGTGASGNTIYF. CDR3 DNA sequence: TGCGCCAGCAGCTTGGGCGGGACAGGGGCTTCTGGAAACACCATATATTTT. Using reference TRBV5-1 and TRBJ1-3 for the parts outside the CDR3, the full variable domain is KAGVTQTPRYLIKTRGQQVTLSCSPISGHRSVSWYQQTPGQGLQFLFEYFSETQRNKGNFPGRFSGRQFSNSRSEMNVSTLELGDSALYLCASSLGGTGASGNTIYFGEGSWLTVV.